This T cell receptor (beta chain) derives from a study of Graves' ophthalmopathy and Graves' hyperthyroidism. No donor had other autoimmune disease, uncontrolled infection, pregnancy or lactation. As diagnostic evidence, clinical symptoms, serum thyroxine, TRAb, thyroid ultrasound and orbital computed tomography were relied upon. PBMCs were isolated from an approximately 9.4 ml sample of fresh peripheral blood. The V and J ends lost 2 bases and 5 bases, in that order; junction bases with no gene match: 12. CDR3 length: 18 amino acids. As the template, RNA transcripts were used to amplify TCR beta CDR3 regions. Second-round multiplex PCR came after a first-round RT-PCR that employed HTBI primers. TCRdb processed the multiplex PCR reads anew with MiXCR; each CDR3 protein has one entry. Among hundreds of thousands of distinct CDR3 sequences listed, more than 40% were seen once.

This sequence joins TRBV12-3 or TRBV12-4 and TRBJ2-7; 13 positions agree with TRBD2. The clonotype originates from an adult man with Graves' ophthalmopathy. The specimen was peripheral blood. The CDR3 is CASSLLGATGLAGNEQYF. CDR3 DNA: TGTGCCAGCAGTTTATTGGGCGCCACGGGACTAGCGGGGAACGAGCAGTACTTC.